This entry lists 6 T cell receptor beta chains sequenced from one sample in a study of T cell responses to AZD1222 COVID-19 vaccine. TCRdb's copy holds only in-frame clones and misses some; the assay was immunoSEQ multiplex PCR. The sample has 90,000 to 150,000 clones, 75% to 90% seen once; the top ten hold 2.4%. This specimen consisted of peripheral blood, obtained on day 0 of AZD1222 vaccination. Receptor source: an adult in good health.

The chain combines TRBV24-1 with TRBJ1-2; 7 bases fit TRBD1. This CDR3 is built from 14 residues. V gave up 3 bases and J gave up 4 bases; unmatched junction bases: 4. Per the germline V gene, CDR1 is KGHDR and CDR2 is SFDVKD. DNA for the CDR3: TGTGCCACCAGTGATCCGGGACAGATCTATGGCTACACCTTC. Translated, it gives CATSDPGQIYGYTF.

The chain is built from TRBV2 and TRBJ1-4; no definite D call. The V and J ends lost 8 bases and 0 bases respectively, with 7 bases between them. This CDR3 is built from 13 residues. Germline-derived CDR1 and CDR2 are SNHLY and FYNNEI. CDR3 residues: CASCSTTNEKLFF. CDR3 DNA: TGTGCCAGCTGTTCTACAACTAATGAAAAACTGTTTTTT.

The J gene is TRBJ1-4, the V gene TRBV14, with D possibly being TRBD1 (6 bases). The CDR3 sequence is 14 residues long. V was trimmed by 0 bases and J by 8 bases, leaving 10 bases between them. CDR1 is SGHDN and CDR2 is FVKESK in the germline V gene. CDR3 sequence reads: CASSQDPGTEKLFF. The CDR3 bases are TGTGCCAGCAGCCAAGATCCCGGGACAGAAAAACTGTTTTTT. Full variable domain (rest looked up from reference TRBV14 and TRBJ1-4): EAGVTQFPSHSVIEKGQTVTLRCDPISGHDNLYWYRRVMGKEIKFLLHFVKESKQDESGMPNNRFLAERTGGTYSTLKVQPAELEDSGVYFCASSQDPGTEKLFFGSGTQLSVL.

This sequence joins TRBV19 and TRBJ2-6; tentatively, D is TRBD2 (6 bases). CDR1 and CDR2 (germline): LNHDA, SQIVND (reference sequence). The V gene lost 4 bases and the J gene lost 1 base, with 23 bases spanning the gap. The CDR3 consists of 20 residues. The CDR3 protein is CASSTRSGVSPKSGANVLTF. CDR3 DNA: TGTGCCAGTAGTACGAGGTCGGGGGTGTCCCCTAAATCTGGGGCCAACGTCCTGACTTTC.

The chain couples TRBV28 to TRBJ1-1; TRBD1 agrees at 7 bases. Germline-derived CDR1 and CDR2 are MDHEN and SYDVKM. V dropped 5 bases and J dropped 0; count of bases not matched to a gene: 9. The CDR3 sequence is 16 residues long. CDR3 sequence reads: CASSPHRGWMNTEAFF. CDR3 DNA sequence: TGTGCCAGCAGTCCGCACAGGGGCTGGATGAACACTGAAGCTTTCTTT.

The chain has TRBV27 and TRBJ2-5; 9 bases are a match to TRBD2. This CDR3 has 15 amino acids. Looked up from germline, CDR1 is MNHEY and CDR2 is SMNVEV (reference sequence). V trimming: 6 bases; J trimming: 5 bases; junction bases outside the gene matches: 10. The CDR3 here is CASRSSGTSRETQYF. CDR3 nucleotide sequence: TGTGCCAGCAGATCTTCCGGGACTAGCAGGGAGACCCAGTACTTC.